These 21 T cell receptor beta chains share one sample of origin, sequenced in a study of T cell clonality in common variable immunodeficiency. These receptors' antigens are unknown. Overall study results and limits: In common variable immunodeficiency, TCR beta chains reportedly carried fewer deletions and N-nucleotide insertions.

Method: immunoSEQ multiplex PCR; TCRdb's copy keeps in-frame clones and lacks some. This sample carries some 11,000 clones, none of them present only once. The material sequenced was peripheral blood mononuclear cells. These receptors were obtained from a human donor with common variable immunodeficiency.

This clone appeared a few times. The read is 3 residues too short to cover the CDR3 end, so that end is filled in from the germline J gene. The chain recombines TRBV19 with TRBJ1-3; D uncertain. V was pared by 3 bases and J by 2 bases, with 8 bases between. The CDR3 runs to 14 residues. CDR1 and CDR2 (germline): LNHDA, SQIVND (reference sequence). Here the CDR3 reads CASSIQETGNTIYF. The sequenced part of the CDR3 DNA is TGTGCCAGTAGTATCCAGGAAACTGGAAACACC.

The sample holds a few counts of this clone. The CDR3 end lies 3 residues beyond the end of the read and is filled in from the germline J gene. The V and J genes are TRBV20-1 and TRBJ2-1; the match to TRBD2 covers 7 bases. Germline-derived CDR1 and CDR2 are DFQATT and SNEGSKA (reference sequence). CDR3 length: 15 amino acids. Losses at the gene ends were 3 bases for V and 8 bases for J; bases not matched to a gene: 13. CDR3: CSASAGRGPPDEQFF. Incomplete CDR3 DNA: TGCAGTGCTAGTGCGGGGAGGGGTCCTCCGGATGAG.

Note on this clone: The read ends 3 residues early relative to the CDR3; the germline J gene fills the gap. The chain joins TRBV18 to TRBJ1-1, with 8 bases matching TRBD1. V dropped 4 bases and J dropped 3; count of bases not matched to a gene: 4. Germline CDR1 is KGHSH and CDR2 is LQKENI. CDR3 length equals 14 residues. The DNA read from the CDR3 is TGTGCCAGCTCACTAAACAGGGGGGACACTGAA. This translates into CASSLNRGDTE. The entire CDR3 protein is CASSLNRGDTEAFF.

A note on this clone: The missing CDR3 end, 3 residues past where the read stops, is filled in from the germline J gene. V usage is TRBV5-1 and J usage is TRBJ1-2, with D possibly being TRBD1 (5 bases). CDR1 and CDR2 (germline): SGHRS, YFSETQ. This CDR3 spans 15 amino acids. The V and J ends lost 0 bases and 3 bases respectively, with 12 bases between them. The chain's CDR3 is CASSLERGVDYGYTF. The CDR3 DNA, read in part, is TGCGCCAGCAGCTTGGAAAGGGGAGTAGACTATGGC. Full variable domain (remainder filled in from reference TRBV5-1 and TRBJ1-2): KAGVTQTPRYLIKTRGQQVTLSCSPISGHRSVSWYQQTPGQGLQFLFEYFSETQRNKGNFPGRFSGRQFSNSRSEMNVSTLELGDSALYLCASSLERGVDYGYTFGSGTRLTVV.

This clone was recorded a few times. With the read ending 3 residues before the CDR3 end, the germline J gene is used to fill in that end. The chain is built from TRBV30 and TRBJ1-5, with D unclear. CDR3 size: 17 residues. V shed 2 bases and J shed 0 bases, with 17 bases lying between them. Germline V gene lookup returns CDR1 GTSNPN and CDR2 SVGIG (reference sequence). CDR3 sequence reads: CAWSPRGGVDSNQPQHF. The DNA read from the CDR3 is TGTGCCTGGAGTCCCCGTGGCGGGGTGGATAGCAATCAGCCC.

Note on this clone: The read terminates 3 residues ahead of where the CDR3 ends, so the germline J gene completes it. The chain joins TRBV7-9 to TRBJ2-7; TRBD1 is a possible D gene (5 bases). CDR1 is SEHNR, CDR2 FQNEAQ, per germline (reference sequence). The CDR3 covers 14 residues. V lost 5 bases and J 2 bases, leaving 13 bases between the germline ends. The CDR3 loop is CASSQQAAAYEQYF. CDR3 DNA, as far as it was read: TGTGCCAGCAGCCAACAGGCTGCAGCCTACGAG.

Comments on this clone: The DNA ends 3 residues before the CDR3 does, and the rest of the CDR3 is filled in from the germline J gene. The gene calls are TRBV7-9 and TRBJ2-7; D remains unclear. Germline V gene sequence: CDR1 SEHNR, CDR2 FQNEAQ (reference sequence). V was trimmed by 1 base and J by 6 bases, leaving 7 bases between them. CDR3 length equals 12 residues. CDR3 bases read: TGTGCCAGCAGCTTAGGTCAGATCGAG. It translates to CASSLGQIE. The whole CDR3 reads CASSLGQIEQYF.

This clone has only a few counts. Mismatch with germline at one junction end may stem from a read error. The read ends 3 residues before the CDR3 terminus; that terminus is restored from the germline J gene. V is TRBV7-7 and J is TRBJ2-1, with D perhaps given as TRBD1 or TRBD2 (6 bases each). This CDR3 has 15 amino acids. Germline V gene data show CDR1 as SSHAT and CDR2 as FNYEAQ (reference sequence). The CDR3 bases that were read are TGTGCTAGCAGCTTTGCGGTCGGCGGGACAAATGAG. Encoded protein: CASSFAVGGTNE. The entire CDR3 sequence reads CASSFAVGGTNEQFF.

On this clone: The CDR3 end lies 3 residues beyond the end of the read and is filled in from the germline J gene. The J gene is TRBJ2-5, the V gene TRBV30; 10 bases align to TRBD2. The CDR3 sequence is 17 residues long. Germline-derived CDR1 and CDR2 are GTSNPN and SVGIG (reference sequence). Losses at the gene ends were 3 bases for V and 5 bases for J; bases not matched to a gene: 15. The sequenced part of the CDR3 DNA is TGTGCCTGGAGCAGCCCGGGACTAGCGAGAATGTTGGAGACC. It specifies CAWSSPGLARMLET. The entire CDR3 protein is CAWSSPGLARMLETQYF.

This clone was observed a handful of times. The CDR3 goes on 3 residues after the read ends, and that part is filled in from the germline J gene. The V and J genes are TRBV5-1 and TRBJ2-2, with TRBD1 matching over 10 bases. Germline CDR1 SGHRS, CDR2 YFSETQ. This CDR3 is 14 amino acids long. The V segment lost 3 bases and the J segment 5 bases; nucleotides outside the gene matches: 1. CDR3 sequence reads: CASSWGQGTGELFF. CDR3 DNA, as far as it was read: TGCGCCAGCAGCTGGGGACAGGGGACCGGGGAG.

This clone was counted between two and nine times. The read finishes 3 residues shy of the CDR3 end, and the germline J gene is used to complete it. The V call is TRBV7-8, the J call TRBJ2-3, with a tentative D call TRBD2 (5 bases). Trimming stripped 4 bases from V and 2 bases from J, with 13 bases between. The CDR3 sequence is 15 residues long. The germline CDR1 and CDR2 sequences are SGHVS and FQNEAQ. The CDR3 reads CASSSLSGYTDTQYF. Partial CDR3 DNA: TGTGCCAGCAGCTCCCTATCGGGGTACACAGATACG.

Notes on this clone: The read halts 3 residues ahead of the CDR3 end, with the missing end drawn from the germline J gene. The chain carries TRBV19 and TRBJ2-1; TRBD2 aligns across 12 bases. The CDR3 runs 18 residues. CDR1 is LNHDA, CDR2 SQIVND, per germline (reference sequence). The ends lost 5 bases at V and 7 bases at J; junction bases unmatched: 15. This chain's CDR3 is CASSLLAGGPRFLNEQFF. The part of the CDR3 DNA that was read is TGTGCCAGTAGTCTACTAGCGGGAGGTCCCCGCTTCCTGAATGAG. Full variable domain (outside the CDR3, taken from reference TRBV19 and TRBJ2-1): DGGITQSPKYLFRKEGQNVTLSCEQNLNHDAMYWYRQDPGQGLRLIYYSQIVNDFQKGDIAEGYSVSREKKESFPLTVTSAQKNPTAFYLCASSLLAGGPRFLNEQFFGPGTRLTVL.

About this clone: The read ends 3 residues shy of where the CDR3 ends; the end is completed using the germline J gene. The chain uses TRBV19 and TRBJ2-6; 11 bases are a match to TRBD1. Germline loops: CDR1 LNHDA, CDR2 SQIVND (reference sequence). Trimming took 5 bases from V and 5 from J; bases not matched to a gene: 8. This CDR3 spans 17 amino acids. Partial CDR3 DNA: TGTGCCAGTAGTTCCGGGACAGGGGGTTCCTGGGCCAACGTC. It translates to CASSSGTGGSWANV. The entire CDR3 protein is CASSSGTGGSWANVLTF.

Comments on this clone: The CDR3 end lies 3 residues beyond the end of the read and is filled in from the germline J gene. This sequence joins TRBV30 and TRBJ1-5, with D perhaps TRBD1 (6 bases). V lost 3 bases and J 5 bases, leaving 20 bases between the germline ends. The CDR3 runs 16 residues. CDR1 is GTSNPN, CDR2 SVGIG, per germline (reference sequence). This CDR3 is CAWSEAGRGSDQPQHF. The covered CDR3 bases are TGTGCCTGGAGCGAAGCAGGCAGGGGATCGGATCAGCCC.

This clone was detected only a few times. The read ends 3 residues early relative to the CDR3; the germline J gene fills the gap. The rearrangement joins TRBV30 to TRBJ2-7; no definite D call. This CDR3 is 11 amino acids long. Per the germline V gene, CDR1 is GTSNPN and CDR2 is SVGIG (reference sequence). The germline V and J ends were trimmed by 1 base and 4 bases, with 5 bases remaining between them. The CDR3 bases that were read are TGTGCCTGGAGTGCTAGTTACGAG. It is translated as CAWSASYE. The entire CDR3 is CAWSASYEQYF.

The table lists this clone with a few counts. The read stops 3 residues short of the end of the CDR3; the missing end is completed from the germline J gene. The rearrangement joins TRBV30 to TRBJ1-1; TRBD1 matches at 7 bases. CDR1 is GTSNPN and CDR2 is SVGIG in the germline V gene (reference sequence). The trim removed 0 bases at V and 5 bases at J, leaving 9 bases unmatched. The CDR3 is 15 amino acids. The CDR3 sequence is CAWSVWGTVVTEAFF. The CDR3 DNA, read in part, is TGTGCCTGGAGTGTATGGGGGACAGTAGTGACTGAA.

This clone has only a few counts. The missing CDR3 end, 3 residues past where the read stops, is filled in from the germline J gene. This chain links TRBV7-2 with TRBJ2-7; D remains ambiguous. V was clipped by 0 bases and J by 2 bases, with 11 bases between them. CDR3 length equals 15 residues. Per the germline V gene, CDR1 is SGHTA and CDR2 is FQGNSA. The chain's CDR3 is CASSLARHGTYEQYF. CDR3 bases read: TGTGCCAGCAGCTTAGCGCGTCACGGTACCTACGAG.

A word on this clone: The sequence runs out 3 residues before the end of the CDR3; the remainder is reconstructed from the germline J gene. This rearrangement joins TRBV6-2 or TRBV6-3 to TRBJ2-1, with D possibly matching TRBD1 (5 bases). The CDR3 runs to 15 residues. The germline V gene encodes CDR1 MNHEY and CDR2 SVGEGT. Between the trimmed V and J ends, which lost 3 bases and 3 bases, there was a span of 12 bases. The CDR3 protein is CASSYSEQGYNEQFF. CDR3 DNA (partial): TGTGCCAGCAGTTATTCGGAGCAGGGCTACAATGAG.

On this clone: The read ends 3 residues before the CDR3 terminus; that terminus is restored from the germline J gene. This rearrangement joins TRBV19 to TRBJ2-1, with 14 positions matching TRBD2. The length of the CDR3 is 17 residues. After removal of 5 bases from V and 9 bases from J, the junction contained 12 bases not matched to a gene. Germline lookup yields CDR1 LNHDA and CDR2 SQIVND (reference sequence). The CDR3 here is CASSFDQGLAGAAEQFF. Incomplete CDR3 DNA: TGTGCCAGTAGTTTTGACCAGGGACTAGCGGGAGCGGCTGAG.

A note on this clone: The read ends 3 residues shy of where the CDR3 ends; the end is completed using the germline J gene. The chain is built from TRBV5-1 and TRBJ2-7; TRBD2 matches 10 bases. CDR3 length: 14 amino acids. J gave up 3 bases and V 4 bases, and 4 bases lay outside the gene matches. Per germline, CDR1 SGHRS and CDR2 YFSETQ. The CDR3 protein is CASSLAGEHYEQYF. The covered CDR3 bases are TGCGCCAGCAGCCTAGCGGGGGAGCACTACGAG.

In its sample, this clone was seen a few times. The CDR3 end is not reached by the read, which stops 3 residues before it; the germline J gene fills it in. The V gene is TRBV19, the J gene TRBJ1-2; D remains ambiguous. Germline CDR1 is LNHDA and CDR2 is SQIVND (reference sequence). This CDR3 comprises 13 residues. V was shortened by 5 bases and J by 2 bases, with 9 bases between the two germline ends. The CDR3 DNA, read in part, is TGTGCCAGTAGTCTACTACTCAACTATGGC. It yields the protein CASSLLLNYG. The CDR3 as a whole reads CASSLLLNYGYTF.